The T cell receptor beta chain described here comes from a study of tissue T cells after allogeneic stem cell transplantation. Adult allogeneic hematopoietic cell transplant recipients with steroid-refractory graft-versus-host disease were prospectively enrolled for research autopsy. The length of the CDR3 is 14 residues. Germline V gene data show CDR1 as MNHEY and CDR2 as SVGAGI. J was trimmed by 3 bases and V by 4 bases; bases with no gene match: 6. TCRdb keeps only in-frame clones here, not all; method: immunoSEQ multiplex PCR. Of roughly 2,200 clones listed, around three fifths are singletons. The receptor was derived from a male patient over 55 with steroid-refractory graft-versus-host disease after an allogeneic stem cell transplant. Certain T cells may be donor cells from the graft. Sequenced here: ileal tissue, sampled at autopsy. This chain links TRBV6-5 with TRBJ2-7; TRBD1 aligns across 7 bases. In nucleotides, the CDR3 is TGTGCCAGCAGTTCACAGGGGACGGGCTACGAGCAGTACTTC. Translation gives CASSSQGTGYEQYF.